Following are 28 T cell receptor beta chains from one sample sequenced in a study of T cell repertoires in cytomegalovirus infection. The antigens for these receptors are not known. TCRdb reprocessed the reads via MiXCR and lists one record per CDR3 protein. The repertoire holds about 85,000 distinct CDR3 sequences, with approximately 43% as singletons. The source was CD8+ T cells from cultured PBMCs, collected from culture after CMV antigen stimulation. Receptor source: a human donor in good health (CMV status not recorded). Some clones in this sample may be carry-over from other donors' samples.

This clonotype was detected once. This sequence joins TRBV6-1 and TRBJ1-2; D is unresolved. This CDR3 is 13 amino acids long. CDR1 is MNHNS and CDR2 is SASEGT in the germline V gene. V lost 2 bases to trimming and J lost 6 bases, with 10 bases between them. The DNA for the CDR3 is TGTGCCAGCAGTGAAACAAAGGGCCATGGCTACACCTTC. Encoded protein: CASSETKGHGYTF.

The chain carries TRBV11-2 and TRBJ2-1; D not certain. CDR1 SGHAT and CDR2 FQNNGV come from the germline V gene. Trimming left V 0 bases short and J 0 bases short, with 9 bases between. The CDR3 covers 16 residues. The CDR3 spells CASSLDQLNSYNEQFF. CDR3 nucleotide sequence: TGTGCCAGCAGCTTAGATCAACTGAACTCCTACAATGAGCAGTTCTTC.

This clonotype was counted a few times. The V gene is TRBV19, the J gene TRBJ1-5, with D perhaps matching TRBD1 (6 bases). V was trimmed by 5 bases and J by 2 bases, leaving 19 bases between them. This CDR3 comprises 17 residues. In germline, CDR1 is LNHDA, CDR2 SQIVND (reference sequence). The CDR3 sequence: CASSFGTSGEGNQPQHF. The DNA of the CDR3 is TGTGCCAGTAGTTTCGGGACATCCGGAGAGGGCAATCAGCCCCAGCATTTT.

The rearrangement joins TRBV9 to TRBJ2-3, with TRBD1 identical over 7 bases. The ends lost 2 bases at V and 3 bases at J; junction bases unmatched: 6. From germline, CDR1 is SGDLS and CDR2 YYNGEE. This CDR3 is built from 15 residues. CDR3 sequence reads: CASSVEDRWTDTQYF. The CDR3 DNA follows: TGTGCCAGCAGCGTGGAGGACAGGTGGACAGATACGCAGTATTTT.

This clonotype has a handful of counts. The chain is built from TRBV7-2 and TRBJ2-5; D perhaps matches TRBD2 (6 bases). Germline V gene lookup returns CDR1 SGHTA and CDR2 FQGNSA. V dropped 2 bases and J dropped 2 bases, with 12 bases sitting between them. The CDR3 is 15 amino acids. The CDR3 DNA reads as TGTGCCAGCAGCTTAAATAGTGGAGGGCAAGAGACCCAGTACTTC. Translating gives CASSLNSGGQETQYF.

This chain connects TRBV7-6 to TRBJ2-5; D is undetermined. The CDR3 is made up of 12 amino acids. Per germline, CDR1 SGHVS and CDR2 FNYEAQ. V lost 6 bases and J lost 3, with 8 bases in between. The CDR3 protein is CASRSIEETQYF. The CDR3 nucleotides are TGTGCCAGCAGATCAATAGAAGAGACCCAGTACTTC.

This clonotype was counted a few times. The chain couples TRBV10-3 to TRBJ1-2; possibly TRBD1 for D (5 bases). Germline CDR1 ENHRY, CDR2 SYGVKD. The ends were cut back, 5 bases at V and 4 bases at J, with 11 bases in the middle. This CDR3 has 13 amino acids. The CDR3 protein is CAISQGTFYGYTF. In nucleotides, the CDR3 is TGTGCCATCAGTCAAGGGACTTTCTATGGCTACACCTTC.

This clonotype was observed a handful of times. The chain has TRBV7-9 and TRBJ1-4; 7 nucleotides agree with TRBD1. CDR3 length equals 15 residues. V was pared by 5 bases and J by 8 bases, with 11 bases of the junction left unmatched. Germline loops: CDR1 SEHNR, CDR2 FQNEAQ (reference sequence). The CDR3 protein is CASSPRGGGEEKLFF. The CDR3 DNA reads TGTGCCAGCAGCCCCCGGGGAGGGGGCGAAGAAAAACTGTTTTTT.

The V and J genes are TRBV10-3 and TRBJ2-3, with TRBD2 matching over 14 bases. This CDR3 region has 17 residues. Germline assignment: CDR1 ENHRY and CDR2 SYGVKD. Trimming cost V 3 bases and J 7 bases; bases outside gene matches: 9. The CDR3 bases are TGTGCCATCAGTGAACCGGGACTAGCGGGAGTCGTACATACGCAGTATTTT. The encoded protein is CAISEPGLAGVVHTQYF.

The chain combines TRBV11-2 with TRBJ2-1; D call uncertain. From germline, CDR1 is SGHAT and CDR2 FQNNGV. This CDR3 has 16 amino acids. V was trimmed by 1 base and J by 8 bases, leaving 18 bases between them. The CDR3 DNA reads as TGTGCCAGCAGCTTAGCACCTGATCGGACCCGCGATGAGCAGTTCTTC. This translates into CASSLAPDRTRDEQFF.

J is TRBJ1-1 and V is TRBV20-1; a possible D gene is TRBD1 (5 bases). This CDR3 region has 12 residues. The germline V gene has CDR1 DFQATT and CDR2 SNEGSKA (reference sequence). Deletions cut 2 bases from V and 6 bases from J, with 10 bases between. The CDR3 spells CSARPGKAEAFF. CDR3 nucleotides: TGCAGTGCTAGACCAGGGAAGGCTGAAGCTTTCTTT.

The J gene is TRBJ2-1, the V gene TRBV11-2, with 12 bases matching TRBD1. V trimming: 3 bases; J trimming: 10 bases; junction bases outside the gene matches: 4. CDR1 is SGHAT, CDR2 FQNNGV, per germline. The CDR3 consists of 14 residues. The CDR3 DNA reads TGTGCCAGCAGCTTGGGACAGGGGGCCTGGGAGCAGTTCTTC. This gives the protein CASSLGQGAWEQFF.

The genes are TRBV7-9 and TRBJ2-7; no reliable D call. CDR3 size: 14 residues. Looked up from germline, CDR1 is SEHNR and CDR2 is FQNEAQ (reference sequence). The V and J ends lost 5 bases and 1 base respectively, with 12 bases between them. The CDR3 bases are TGTGCCAGCAGCCCCGACGATGAATCCTACGAGCAGTACTTC. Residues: CASSPDDESYEQYF.

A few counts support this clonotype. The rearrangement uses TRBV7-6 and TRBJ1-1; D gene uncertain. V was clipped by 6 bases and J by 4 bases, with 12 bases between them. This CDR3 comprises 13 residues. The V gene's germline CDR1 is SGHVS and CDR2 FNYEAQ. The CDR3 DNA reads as TGTGCCAGCAGTACGGGTTTGACCACTGAAGCTTTCTTT. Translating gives CASSTGLTTEAFF.

DNA of the CDR3: TGTGCCAGCAGGTTGACAGGGGCAACAAGAAATCAGCCCCAGCATTTT. Its translation is CASRLTGATRNQPQHF. This chain connects TRBV28 to TRBJ1-5; TRBD1 matches at 8 bases. This CDR3 has 16 amino acids. The trim removed 6 bases at V and 4 bases at J, leaving 11 bases unmatched. In germline, CDR1 is MDHEN, CDR2 SYDVKM. The variable domain in full, with the rest retrieved from reference TRBV28 and TRBJ1-5, is DVKVTQSSRYLVKRTGEKVFLECVQDMDHENMFWYRQDPGLGLRLIYFSYDVKMKEKGDIPEGYSVSREKKERFSLILESASTNQTSMYLCASRLTGATRNQPQHFGDGTRLSIL.

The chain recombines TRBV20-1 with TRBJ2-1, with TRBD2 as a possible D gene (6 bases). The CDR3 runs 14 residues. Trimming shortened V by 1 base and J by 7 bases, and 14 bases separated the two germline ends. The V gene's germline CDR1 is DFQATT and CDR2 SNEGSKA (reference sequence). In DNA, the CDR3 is TGCAGTGCTAGAGGGGGGACTGCCGGAAATGAGCAGTTCTTC. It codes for CSARGGTAGNEQFF.

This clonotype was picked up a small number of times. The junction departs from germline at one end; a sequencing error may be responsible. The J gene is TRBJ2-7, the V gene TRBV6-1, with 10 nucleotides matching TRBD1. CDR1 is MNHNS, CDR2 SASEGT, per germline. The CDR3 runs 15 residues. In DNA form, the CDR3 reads TGTGCCAGCAGTGAATTGACAGGGGGCTCCAACGAGCAGTACTTC. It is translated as CASSELTGGSNEQYF.

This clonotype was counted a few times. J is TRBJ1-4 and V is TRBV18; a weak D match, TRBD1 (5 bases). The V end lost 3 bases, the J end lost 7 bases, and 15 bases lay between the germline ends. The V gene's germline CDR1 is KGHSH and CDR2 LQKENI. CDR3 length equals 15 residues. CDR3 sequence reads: CASSPRGGVGEKLFF. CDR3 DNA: TGTGCCAGCTCACCCCGTGGAGGGGTAGGTGAAAAACTGTTTTTT.

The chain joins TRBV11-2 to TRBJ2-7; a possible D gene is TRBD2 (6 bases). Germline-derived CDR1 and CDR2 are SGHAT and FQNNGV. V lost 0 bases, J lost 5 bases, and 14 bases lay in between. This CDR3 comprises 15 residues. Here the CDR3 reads CASSLEYASDHEQYF. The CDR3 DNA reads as TGTGCCAGCAGCTTAGAATACGCTAGCGACCACGAGCAGTACTTC.

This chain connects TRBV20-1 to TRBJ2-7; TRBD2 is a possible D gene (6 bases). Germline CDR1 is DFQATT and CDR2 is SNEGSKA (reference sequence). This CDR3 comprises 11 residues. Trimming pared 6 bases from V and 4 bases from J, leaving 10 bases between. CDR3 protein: CSAAGTYEQYF. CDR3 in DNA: TGCAGTGCAGCCGGGACTTACGAGCAGTACTTC.

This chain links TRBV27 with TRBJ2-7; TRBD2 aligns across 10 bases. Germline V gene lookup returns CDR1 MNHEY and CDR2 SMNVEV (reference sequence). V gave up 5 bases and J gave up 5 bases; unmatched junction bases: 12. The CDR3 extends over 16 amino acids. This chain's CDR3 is CASSPTGTSVGHEQYF. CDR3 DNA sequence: TGTGCCAGCAGTCCCACCGGGACTAGCGTGGGCCACGAGCAGTACTTC.

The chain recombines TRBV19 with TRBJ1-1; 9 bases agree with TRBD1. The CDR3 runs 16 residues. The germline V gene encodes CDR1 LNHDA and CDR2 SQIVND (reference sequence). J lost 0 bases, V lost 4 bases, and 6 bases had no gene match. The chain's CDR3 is CASSNAQGAVNTEAFF. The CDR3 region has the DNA TGTGCCAGTAGTAACGCACAGGGGGCCGTGAACACTGAAGCTTTCTTT.

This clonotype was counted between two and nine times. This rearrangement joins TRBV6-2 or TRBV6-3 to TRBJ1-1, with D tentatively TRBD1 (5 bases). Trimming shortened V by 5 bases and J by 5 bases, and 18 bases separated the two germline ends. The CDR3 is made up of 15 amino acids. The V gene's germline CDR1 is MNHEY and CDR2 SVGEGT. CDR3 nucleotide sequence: TGTGCCAGCAGTCGCGGGACCTCCGGAGGGACTGAAGCTTTCTTT. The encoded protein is CASSRGTSGGTEAFF.

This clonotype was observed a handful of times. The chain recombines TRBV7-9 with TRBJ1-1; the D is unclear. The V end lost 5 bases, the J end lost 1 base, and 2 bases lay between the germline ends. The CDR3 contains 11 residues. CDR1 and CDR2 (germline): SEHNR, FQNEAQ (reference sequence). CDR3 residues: CASSRNTEAFF. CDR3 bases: TGTGCCAGCAGCCGGAACACTGAAGCTTTCTTT.

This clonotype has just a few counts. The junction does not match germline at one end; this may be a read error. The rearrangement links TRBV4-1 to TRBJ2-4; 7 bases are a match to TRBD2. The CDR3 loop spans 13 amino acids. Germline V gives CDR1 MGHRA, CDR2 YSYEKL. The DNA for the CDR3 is TGCGCCAGCAGCCCGGGCATCGGGGGGATTCCGTACTTC. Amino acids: CASSPGIGGIPYF.

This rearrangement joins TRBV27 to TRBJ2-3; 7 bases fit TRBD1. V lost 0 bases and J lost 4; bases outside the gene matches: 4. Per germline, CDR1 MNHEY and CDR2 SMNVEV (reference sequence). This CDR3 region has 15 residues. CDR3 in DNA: TGTGCCAGCAGTTTATCAGGGGGCGGCTCAGATACGCAGTATTTT. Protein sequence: CASSLSGGGSDTQYF.

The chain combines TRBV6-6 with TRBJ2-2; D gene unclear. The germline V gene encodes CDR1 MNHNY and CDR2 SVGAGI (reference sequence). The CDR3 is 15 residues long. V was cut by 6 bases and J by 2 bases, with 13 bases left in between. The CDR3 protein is CASSMIWGNTGELFF. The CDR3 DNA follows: TGTGCCAGCAGCATGATCTGGGGAAACACCGGGGAGCTGTTTTTT.

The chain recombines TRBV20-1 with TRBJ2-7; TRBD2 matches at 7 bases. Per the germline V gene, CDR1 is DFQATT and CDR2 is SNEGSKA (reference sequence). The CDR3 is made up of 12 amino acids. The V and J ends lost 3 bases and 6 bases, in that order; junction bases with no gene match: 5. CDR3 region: CSARGEGSEQYF. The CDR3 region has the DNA TGCAGTGCTAGGGGGGAGGGTTCCGAGCAGTACTTC.